This is a list of T cell receptor beta chains from one sample in a study of PD-1 blockade in classical Hodgkin lymphoma. Measured with immunoSEQ multiplex PCR; TCRdb has only the in-frame clones, and not every one. This sample carries roughly 30,000 clones, 85% to 90% of them seen once, and the ten largest clones take approximately 0.2%. The material sequenced was CD4+ T cells from blood. The receptor source for this set is a human donor with classical Hodgkin lymphoma. The CDR3 runs from the conserved cysteine through the conserved F or W. D genes are given only for firm matches. Expanded clones are given a class, and other clones once, few, many or no size at all.

size: -
J: TRBJ1-1
V: TRBV11-2
D: -
CDR3: CASSLGVGFSAEAFF
DNA: TGTGCCAGCAGCTTAGGAGTGGGGTTTAGCGCTGAAGCTTTCTTT

size: -
J: TRBJ1-3
V: TRBV10-3
D: -
CDR3: CAISEGASGNTIYF
DNA: TGTGCCATCAGTGAGGGGGCGTCCGGAAACACCATATATTTT

size: few
J: TRBJ1-5
V: TRBV6-1
D: TRBD1
CDR3: CASSEGPGGYQPQHF
DNA: TGTGCCAGCAGTGAAGGGCCAGGGGGCTATCAGCCCCAGCATTTT

size: -
J: TRBJ2-5
V: TRBV29-1
D: -
CDR3: CSVSKMGGLAETQYF
DNA: TGCAGCGTTTCTAAAATGGGGGGGCTGGCGGAGACCCAGTACTTC

size: -
J: TRBJ1-1
V: TRBV27
D: -
CDR3: CASSFDRTQGGIAFF
DNA: TGTGCCAGCAGTTTTGACCGGACCCAAGGGGGGATAGCTTTCTTT

size: few
J: TRBJ1-2
V: TRBV28
D: TRBD1
CDR3: CASSIPGQGARGYTF
DNA: TGTGCCAGCAGCATTCCGGGACAGGGGGCTCGCGGCTACACCTTC

size: -
J: TRBJ1-2
V: TRBV5-4
D: -
CDR3: CASLHWGVNYGYTF
DNA: TGTGCCAGCCTCCATTGGGGTGTTAACTATGGCTACACCTTC

size: -
J: TRBJ2-2
V: TRBV10-3
D: TRBD2
CDR3: CASYPGLAGAGELFF
DNA: TGTGCCAGCTACCCGGGACTAGCGGGAGCCGGGGAGCTGTTTTTT

size: -
J: TRBJ2-7
V: TRBV18
D: TRBD2
CDR3: CASSPNSGGPLPWEQYF
DNA: TGTGCCAGCTCACCAAATAGCGGGGGACCTCTCCCCTGGGAGCAGTACTTC

size: -
J: TRBJ2-5
V: TRBV9
D: -
CDR3: CASSGDPGETQYF
DNA: TGTGCCAGCAGCGGGGACCCAGGGGAGACCCAGTACTTC

size: -
J: TRBJ1-2
V: TRBV5-4
D: TRBD1
CDR3: CASSSHRGENYGYTF
DNA: TGTGCCAGCAGCTCCCACAGGGGAGAGAACTATGGCTACACCTTC

size: -
J: TRBJ1-2
V: TRBV6-6
D: -
CDR3: CASTARGNLFGYTF
DNA: TGTGCCAGCACCGCCAGAGGGAATCTTTTTGGCTACACCTTC